This T cell receptor beta chain is from a study of blood T cells in healthy people across ages. Study as a whole: Template switching captured about one barcoded beta molecule per two T cells.

The V and J ends lost 3 bases and 0 bases respectively, with 17 bases between them. The CDR3 has 16 residues. Germline assignment: CDR1 DFQATT and CDR2 SNEGSKA (reference sequence). Alongside a J-beta primer mix, a sample-barcoded 5' primer served in a second PCR lasting about 7 to 12 cycles. MiXCR was run by TCRdb on the 5' RACE reads, yielding one entry per CDR3 protein. The profile covers about 1.1 million distinct CDR3 sequences, with 35% to 45% appearing a single time and around 14% taken by the ten largest. On this clonotype itself: The antigen is unknown.

Study-wide results and limits: In the absence of known donor CMV status, changes in expanded clonotypes were possibly confounded.

The sequence was collected from a man in his late teens or twenties in good health. Sequencing used blood. This chain joins TRBV20-1 and TRBJ1-1; D is undetermined. The CDR3 region has the DNA TGCAGTGCTAGGAGTTCTTCTGCCCCCCTGAACACTGAAGCTTTCTTT. It codes for CSARSSSAPLNTEAFF.